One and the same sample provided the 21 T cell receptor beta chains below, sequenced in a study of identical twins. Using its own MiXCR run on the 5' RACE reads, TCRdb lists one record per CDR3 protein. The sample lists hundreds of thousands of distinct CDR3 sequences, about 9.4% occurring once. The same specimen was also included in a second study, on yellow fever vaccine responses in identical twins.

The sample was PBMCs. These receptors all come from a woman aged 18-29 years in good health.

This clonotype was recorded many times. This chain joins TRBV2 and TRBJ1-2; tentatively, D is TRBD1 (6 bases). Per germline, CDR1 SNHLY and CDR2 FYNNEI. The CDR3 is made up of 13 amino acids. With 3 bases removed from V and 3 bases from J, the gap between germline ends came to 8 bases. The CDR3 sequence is CASSEGGYYGYTF. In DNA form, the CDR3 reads TGTGCCAGCAGTGAGGGGGGCTACTATGGCTACACCTTC.

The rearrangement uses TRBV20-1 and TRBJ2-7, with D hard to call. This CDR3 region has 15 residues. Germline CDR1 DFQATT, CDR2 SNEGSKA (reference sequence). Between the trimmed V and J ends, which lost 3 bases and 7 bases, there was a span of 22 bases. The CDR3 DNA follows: TGCAGTGCTAGTATAGGCCCCGGCTACGGACGGGAGCAGTACTTC. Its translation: CSASIGPGYGREQYF.

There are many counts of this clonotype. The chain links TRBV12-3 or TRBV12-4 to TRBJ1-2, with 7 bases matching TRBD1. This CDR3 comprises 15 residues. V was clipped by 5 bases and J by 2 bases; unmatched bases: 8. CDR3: CASSITGTVNYGYTF. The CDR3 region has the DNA TGTGCCAGCAGTATAACCGGGACAGTCAACTATGGCTACACCTTC.

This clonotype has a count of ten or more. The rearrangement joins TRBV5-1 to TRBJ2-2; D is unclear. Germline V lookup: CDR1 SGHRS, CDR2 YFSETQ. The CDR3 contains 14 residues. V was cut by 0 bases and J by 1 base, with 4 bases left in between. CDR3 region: CASSLAMNTGELFF. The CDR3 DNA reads TGCGCCAGCAGCTTGGCTATGAACACCGGGGAGCTGTTTTTT.

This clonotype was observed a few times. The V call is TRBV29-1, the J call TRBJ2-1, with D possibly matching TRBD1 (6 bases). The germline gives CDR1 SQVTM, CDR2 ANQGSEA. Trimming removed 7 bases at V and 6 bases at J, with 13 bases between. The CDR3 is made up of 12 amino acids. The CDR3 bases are TGCAGCGGATTGTCAGGGGTCAATGAGCAGTTCTTC. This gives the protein CSGLSGVNEQFF.

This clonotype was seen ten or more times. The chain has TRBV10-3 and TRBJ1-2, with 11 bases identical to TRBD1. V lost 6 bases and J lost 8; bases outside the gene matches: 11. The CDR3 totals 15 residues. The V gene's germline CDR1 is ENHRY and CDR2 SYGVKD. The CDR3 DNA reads TGTGCCATCAGGGAGCCGGGACAGGGGGACTTGGGCTACACCTTC. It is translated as CAIREPGQGDLGYTF.

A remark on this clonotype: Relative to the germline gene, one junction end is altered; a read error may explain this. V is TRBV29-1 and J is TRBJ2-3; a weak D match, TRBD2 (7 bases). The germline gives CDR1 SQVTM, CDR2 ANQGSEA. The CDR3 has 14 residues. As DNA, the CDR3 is TGCAGCGTTGAAGAATGGGGGGGCACGGATACGCAGTATTTT. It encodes CSVEEWGGTDTQYF.

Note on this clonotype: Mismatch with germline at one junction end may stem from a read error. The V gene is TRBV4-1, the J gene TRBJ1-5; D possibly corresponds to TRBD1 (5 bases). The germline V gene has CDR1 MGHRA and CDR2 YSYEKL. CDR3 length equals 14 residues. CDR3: CASRQEGSNQPQHF. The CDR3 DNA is TGCGCCAGCAGGCAAGAGGGGAGCAATCAGCCCCAGCATTTT.

Here the CDR3 DNA reads TGTGCCAGCAGCCACGTTGGCTCTCCCGCCTACAATGAGCAGTTCTTC. Translated, it gives CASSHVGSPAYNEQFF. The chain is built from TRBV4-2 and TRBJ2-1, with D hard to call. CDR3 length: 16 residues. The V end lost 3 bases, the J end lost 2 bases, and 14 bases lay between the germline ends. Germline CDR1 LGHNA, CDR2 YNFKEQ.

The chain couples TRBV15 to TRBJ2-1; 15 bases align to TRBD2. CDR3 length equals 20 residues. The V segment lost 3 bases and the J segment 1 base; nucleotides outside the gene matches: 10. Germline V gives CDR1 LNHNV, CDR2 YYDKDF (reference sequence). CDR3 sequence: CATSSAKGTSGRPSYNEQFF. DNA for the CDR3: TGTGCCACCAGCAGCGCCAAGGGGACTAGCGGGAGGCCATCCTACAATGAGCAGTTCTTC. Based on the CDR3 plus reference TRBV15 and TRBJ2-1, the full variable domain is DAMVIQNPRYQVTQFGKPVTLSCSQTLNHNVMYWYQQKSSQAPKLLFHYYDKDFNNEADTPDNFQSRRPNTSFCFLDIRSPGLGDTAMYLCATSSAKGTSGRPSYNEQFFGPGTRLTVL.

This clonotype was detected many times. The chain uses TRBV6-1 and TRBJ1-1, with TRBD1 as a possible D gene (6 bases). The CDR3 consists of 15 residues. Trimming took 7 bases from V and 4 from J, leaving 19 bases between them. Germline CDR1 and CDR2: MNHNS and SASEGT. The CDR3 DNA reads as TGTGCCAGCAAAAGAAACAGGGCCGAGGGCACTGAAGCTTTCTTT. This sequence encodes CASKRNRAEGTEAFF.

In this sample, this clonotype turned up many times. The CDR3 bases are TGTGCCAGCAGTTTCCCTTATCAAGGGGGGATTCGGGATACGCAGTATTTT. Translation gives CASSFPYQGGIRDTQYF. The V call is TRBV28, the J call TRBJ2-3, with D tentatively TRBD1 or TRBD2 (6 bases each). Looked up from germline, CDR1 is MDHEN and CDR2 is SYDVKM. V lost 3 bases and J lost 6, with 22 bases in between. The CDR3 totals 17 residues.

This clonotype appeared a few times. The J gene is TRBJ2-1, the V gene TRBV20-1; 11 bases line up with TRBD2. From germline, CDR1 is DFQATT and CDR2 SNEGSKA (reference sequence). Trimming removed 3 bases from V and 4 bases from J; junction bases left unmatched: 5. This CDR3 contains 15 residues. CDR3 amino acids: CSARGSGGVYNEQFF. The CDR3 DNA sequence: TGCAGTGCTAGGGGTAGCGGGGGGGTTTACAATGAGCAGTTCTTC.

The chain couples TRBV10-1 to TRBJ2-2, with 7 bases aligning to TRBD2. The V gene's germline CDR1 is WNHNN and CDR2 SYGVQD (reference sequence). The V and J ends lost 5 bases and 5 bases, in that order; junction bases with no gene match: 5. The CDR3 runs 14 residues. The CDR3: CASSSGTVTGELFF. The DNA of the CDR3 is TGCGCCAGCAGTAGCGGGACGGTTACCGGGGAGCTGTTTTTT.

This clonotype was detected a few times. The CDR3 protein is CASSPPTSFHNEQFF. The CDR3 DNA reads TGTGCCAGCAGCCCACCCACTTCGTTTCACAATGAGCAGTTCTTC. J is TRBJ2-1 and V is TRBV6-1; D is uncertain. The CDR3 is 15 amino acids. V was cut by 6 bases and J by 5 bases, with 17 bases left in between. Germline V gene lookup returns CDR1 MNHNS and CDR2 SASEGT.

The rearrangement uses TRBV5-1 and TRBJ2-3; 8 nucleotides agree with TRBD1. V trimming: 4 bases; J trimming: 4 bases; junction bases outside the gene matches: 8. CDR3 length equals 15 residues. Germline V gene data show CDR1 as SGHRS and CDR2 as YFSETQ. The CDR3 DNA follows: TGCGCCAGCAGCATGGGACAGGTTCCTCCAGATACGCAGTATTTT. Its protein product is CASSMGQVPPDTQYF.

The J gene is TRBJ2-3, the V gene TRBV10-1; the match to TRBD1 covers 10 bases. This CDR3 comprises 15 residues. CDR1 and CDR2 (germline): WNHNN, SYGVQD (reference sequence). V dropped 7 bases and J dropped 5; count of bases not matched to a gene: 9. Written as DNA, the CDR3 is TGCGCCAGCAAGGGCGGGACAGGGGAAGGAGATACGCAGTATTTT. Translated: CASKGGTGEGDTQYF.

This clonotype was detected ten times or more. CDR3 nucleotide sequence: TGTGCCAGCAGCTTTAGGGGGGGATCTAATGAGCAGTTCTTC. This gives the protein CASSFRGGSNEQFF. This rearrangement joins TRBV7-2 to TRBJ2-1, with D possibly matching TRBD2 (7 bases). V was cut by 3 bases and J by 7 bases, with 13 bases left in between. Germline assignment: CDR1 SGHTA and CDR2 FQGNSA. The CDR3 contains 14 residues.

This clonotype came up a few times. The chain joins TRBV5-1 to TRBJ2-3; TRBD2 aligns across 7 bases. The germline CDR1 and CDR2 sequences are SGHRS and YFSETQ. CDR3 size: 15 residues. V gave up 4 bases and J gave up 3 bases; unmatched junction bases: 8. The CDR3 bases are TGCGCCAGCAGCAGCGGGACTAAGAAGACAGATACGCAGTATTTT. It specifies CASSSGTKKTDTQYF. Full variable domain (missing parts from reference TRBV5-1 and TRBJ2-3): KAGVTQTPRYLIKTRGQQVTLSCSPISGHRSVSWYQQTPGQGLQFLFEYFSETQRNKGNFPGRFSGRQFSNSRSEMNVSTLELGDSALYLCASSSGTKKTDTQYFGPGTRLTVL.

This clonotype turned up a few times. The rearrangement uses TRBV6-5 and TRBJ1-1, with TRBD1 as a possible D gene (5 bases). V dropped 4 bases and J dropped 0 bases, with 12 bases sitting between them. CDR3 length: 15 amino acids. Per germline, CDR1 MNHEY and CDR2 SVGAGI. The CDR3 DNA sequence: TGTGCCAGCAGTTTCCCGGGACCTATGAACACTGAAGCTTTCTTT. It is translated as CASSFPGPMNTEAFF.

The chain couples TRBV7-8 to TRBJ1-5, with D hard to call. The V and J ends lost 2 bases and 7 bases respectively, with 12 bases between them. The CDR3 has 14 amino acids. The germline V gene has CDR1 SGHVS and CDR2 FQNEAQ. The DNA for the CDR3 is TGTGCCAGCAGCTTACCCGCAACGACGCAGCCCCAGCATTTT. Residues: CASSLPATTQPQHF. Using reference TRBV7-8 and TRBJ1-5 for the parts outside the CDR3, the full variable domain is GAGVSQSPRYKVAKRGQDVALRCDPISGHVSLFWYQQALGQGPEFLTYFQNEAQLDKSGLPSDRFFAERPEGSVSTLKIQRTQQEDSAVYLCASSLPATTQPQHFGDGTRLSIL.